This paragraph covers one TCR beta chain sequence. Antigen specificity is unknown. Sequencing used immunoSEQ multiplex PCR; TCRdb keeps in-frame clones, though not all of them. This table holds 250,000 to 300,000 clones, almost 95% found once. CDR3 length equals 13 residues. V lost 1 base, J lost 3 bases, and 6 bases lay in between. Germline loops: CDR1 SGHAT, CDR2 FQDESV (reference sequence). This sample is drawn from a study of T cell responses to AZD1222 COVID-19 vaccine. General study results and limits: At baseline, just 5 or 6 AZD1222 recipients tested seropositive. A rise in Spike-specific TCR breadth and depth followed two AZD1222 doses.

The input for sequencing was peripheral blood, taken 28 days after the second AZD1222 dose. The clonotype originates from an adult who received the AZD1222 COVID-19 vaccine. V usage is TRBV11-1 and J usage is TRBJ1-2; the D is unclear. This CDR3 is CASSLEEDYGYTF. The CDR3 nucleotides are TGTGCCAGCAGCTTAGAGGAGGACTATGGCTACACCTTC.